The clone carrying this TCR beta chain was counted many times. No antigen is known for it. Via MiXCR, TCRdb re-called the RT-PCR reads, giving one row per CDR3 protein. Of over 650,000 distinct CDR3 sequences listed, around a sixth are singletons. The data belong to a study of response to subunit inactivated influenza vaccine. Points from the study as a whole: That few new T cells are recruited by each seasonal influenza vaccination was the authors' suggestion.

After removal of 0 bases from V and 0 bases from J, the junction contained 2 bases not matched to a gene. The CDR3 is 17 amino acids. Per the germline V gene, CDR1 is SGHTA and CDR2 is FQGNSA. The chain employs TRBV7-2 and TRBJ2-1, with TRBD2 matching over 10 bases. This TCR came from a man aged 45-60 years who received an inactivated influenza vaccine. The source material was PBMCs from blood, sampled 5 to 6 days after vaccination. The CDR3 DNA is TGTGCCAGCAGCTTAGCGGCTAGCGGGAGCTCCTACAATGAGCAGTTCTTC. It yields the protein CASSLAASGSSYNEQFF.